Below are 17 T cell receptor beta chains sequenced from a single sample in a study of beta chain features in type 1 diabetes. Expressed TCRB transcripts got sequenced, as all isolated RNA was reverse transcribed. Clones were sequenced by immunoSEQ multiplex PCR, and TCRdb holds only the in-frame ones, with some missing. The sample includes 310,000 or so clones, less than 9.5% of them seen just once. The sample comprised central memory CD4+ T cells from blood. These TCRs come from a woman aged 18 to 35 in good health.

The sample holds a few counts of this clone. Within the sample, other DNA sequences also encode this same CDR3. V usage is TRBV5-1 and J usage is TRBJ2-7; D uncertain. Germline CDR1 and CDR2: SGHRS and YFSETQ. V gave up 3 bases and J gave up 0 bases, with 7 bases separating them. The length of the CDR3 is 13 residues. The CDR3 DNA follows: TGCGCCAGCAGCTCTGGATCCTCCTACGAGCAGTACTTC. Translation: CASSSGSSYEQYF.

This chain links TRBV4-2 with TRBJ2-5, with 10 bases that match TRBD2. From germline, CDR1 is LGHNA and CDR2 YNFKEQ. V shed 4 bases, J shed 1 base, and the junction held 6 bases outside the gene matches. The CDR3 covers 16 residues. CDR3: CASSREAGGIQETQYF. The CDR3 DNA reads as TGTGCCAGCAGCCGGGAAGCGGGAGGGATCCAAGAGACCCAGTACTTC.

The V gene is TRBV5-1, the J gene TRBJ2-3; D is uncertain. Trimming pared 1 base from V and 2 bases from J, leaving 8 bases between. CDR3 length equals 14 residues. Germline V lookup: CDR1 SGHRS, CDR2 YFSETQ. The CDR3 DNA sequence: TGCGCCAGCAGCTTGTTACAGACCACAGATACGCAGTATTTT. Translating gives CASSLLQTTDTQYF.

Ten or more counts support this clone. The V call is TRBV7-9, the J call TRBJ2-1; D possibly corresponds to TRBD1 (6 bases). This CDR3 has 14 amino acids. Trimming shortened V by 5 bases and J by 3 bases, and 11 bases separated the two germline ends. Germline V gene lookup returns CDR1 SEHNR and CDR2 FQNEAQ (reference sequence). The CDR3 sequence is CASSMDRIYNEQFF. The CDR3, as DNA: TGTGCCAGCAGCATGGACAGAATCTACAATGAGCAGTTCTTC.

This clone was seen a handful of times. The gene calls are TRBV7-2 and TRBJ2-2, with 9 bases lining up with TRBD2. J was trimmed by 0 bases and V by 3 bases; bases with no gene match: 2. The germline CDR1 and CDR2 sequences are SGHTA and FQGNSA. The CDR3 is made up of 16 amino acids. CDR3 nucleotide sequence: TGTGCCAGCAGCTTCCTAGCGGGGTCGAACACCGGGGAGCTGTTTTTT. It encodes CASSFLAGSNTGELFF.

The gene calls are TRBV2 and TRBJ2-2; D gene ambiguous. The V and J ends lost 0 bases and 1 base respectively, with 6 bases between them. The CDR3 is made up of 15 amino acids. Germline V gene lookup returns CDR1 SNHLY and CDR2 FYNNEI. The CDR3 sequence: CASSEARRNTGELFF. The CDR3 bases are TGTGCCAGCAGTGAAGCGCGAAGGAACACCGGGGAGCTGTTTTTT. The whole variable domain, filled in from reference TRBV2 and TRBJ2-2, reads EPEVTQTPSHQVTQMGQEVILRCVPISNHLYFYWYRQILGQKVEFLVSFYNNEISEKSEIFDDQFSVERPDGSNFTLKIRSTKLEDSAMYFCASSEARRNTGELFFGEGSRLTVL.

The chain recombines TRBV6-5 with TRBJ2-5; TRBD1 aligns across 10 bases. The CDR3 extends over 15 amino acids. The germline V gene has CDR1 MNHEY and CDR2 SVGAGI. The trim removed 7 bases at V and 7 bases at J, leaving 12 bases unmatched. The chain's CDR3 is CASTPDRGVYGTQYF. CDR3 in DNA: TGTGCCAGCACCCCGGACAGGGGGGTGTACGGGACCCAGTACTTC.

The V call is TRBV4-2, the J call TRBJ2-5, with D possibly being TRBD2 (5 bases). Germline V lookup: CDR1 LGHNA, CDR2 YNFKEQ. The CDR3 has 13 amino acids. Trimming stripped 6 bases from V and 5 bases from J, with 13 bases between. The CDR3 DNA reads TGTGCCAGCAGAGGCGAGGGTCGGGAGACCCAGTACTTC. It encodes CASRGEGRETQYF.

This clone was seen repeatedly, ten times or more. J is TRBJ2-2 and V is TRBV9; D not resolved. V shed 5 bases and J shed 4 bases, with 3 bases lying between them. Germline loops: CDR1 SGDLS, CDR2 YYNGEE. The CDR3 contains 11 residues. The DNA of the CDR3 is TGTGCCAGCAGGGGCACCGGGGAGCTGTTTTTT. Its protein is CASRGTGELFF.

This clone was observed a handful of times. The V gene is TRBV10-3, the J gene TRBJ2-1, with TRBD1 matching over 9 bases. Germline CDR1 and CDR2: ENHRY and SYGVKD. V shed 6 bases and J 8 bases; nucleotides not matched to a gene: 8. This CDR3 comprises 14 residues. CDR3 sequence: CAISGRDRADEQFF. CDR3 sequence (DNA): TGTGCCATCAGCGGGCGGGACAGGGCCGATGAGCAGTTCTTC.

The chain uses TRBV15 and TRBJ2-5; TRBD1 matches at 11 bases. CDR1 and CDR2 (germline): LNHNV, YYDKDF (reference sequence). The CDR3 is made up of 14 amino acids. After removal of 8 bases from V and 5 bases from J, the junction contained 7 bases not matched to a gene. The DNA for the CDR3 is TGTGCCACCTCCGGGACAGGGGGTTGGGAGACCCAGTACTTC. This gives the protein CATSGTGGWETQYF.

The table lists this clone with many counts. The chain combines TRBV18 with TRBJ1-2; 8 nucleotides match TRBD1. The CDR3 spans 14 residues. The V segment lost 8 bases and the J segment 0 bases; nucleotides outside the gene matches: 5. Germline V gene data show CDR1 as KGHSH and CDR2 as LQKENI. The CDR3 loop is CASTRDRSNYGYTF. DNA of the CDR3: TGTGCCAGCACCAGGGACAGGTCTAACTATGGCTACACCTTC.

This clone was observed at least ten times. This sequence joins TRBV11-1 and TRBJ2-2; D may be TRBD1 (6 bases). The CDR3 sequence is 14 residues long. V lost 6 bases and J 7 bases, leaving 15 bases between the germline ends. Germline V gene sequence: CDR1 SGHAT, CDR2 FQDESV (reference sequence). CDR3 loop: CASSIYRDGGELFF. The CDR3 coding sequence is TGTGCCAGCAGTATTTACAGGGACGGCGGGGAGCTGTTTTTT.

The genes are TRBV27 and TRBJ2-7, with D possibly being TRBD1 (6 bases). CDR3 length equals 13 residues. CDR1 is MNHEY, CDR2 SMNVEV, per germline (reference sequence). V was pared by 8 bases and J by 0 bases, with 11 bases between. Here the CDR3 reads CASRKDSSYEQYF. The DNA of the CDR3 is TGTGCCAGCCGGAAGGACAGCTCCTACGAGCAGTACTTC.

A few counts support this clone. The rearrangement joins TRBV18 to TRBJ1-5; D might be TRBD1 (6 bases). This CDR3 spans 14 amino acids. The germline V gene encodes CDR1 KGHSH and CDR2 LQKENI. The V and J ends lost 4 bases and 4 bases respectively, with 11 bases between them. CDR3 nucleotide sequence: TGTGCCAGCTCACAGGGGGTAGGAAATCAGCCCCAGCATTTT. Translation: CASSQGVGNQPQHF.

V is TRBV7-2 and J is TRBJ2-7; 8 positions match TRBD1. V lost 3 bases, J lost 2 bases, and 3 bases stayed unmatched. CDR3 length: 14 residues. CDR1 and CDR2 from the germline V gene are SGHTA and FQGNSA. In nucleotides, the CDR3 is TGTGCCAGCAGCTTGGGGGGACAGGCCTACGAGCAGTACTTC. This encodes CASSLGGQAYEQYF.

The chain recombines TRBV4-1 with TRBJ2-3, with D uncertain. The V gene lost 0 bases and the J gene lost 9 bases, with 7 bases spanning the gap. Germline V gives CDR1 MGHRA, CDR2 YSYEKL. This CDR3 contains 12 residues. The CDR3 bases are TGCGCCAGCAGCCAAGATCGAAGAACGCAGTATTTT. Its translation: CASSQDRRTQYF.